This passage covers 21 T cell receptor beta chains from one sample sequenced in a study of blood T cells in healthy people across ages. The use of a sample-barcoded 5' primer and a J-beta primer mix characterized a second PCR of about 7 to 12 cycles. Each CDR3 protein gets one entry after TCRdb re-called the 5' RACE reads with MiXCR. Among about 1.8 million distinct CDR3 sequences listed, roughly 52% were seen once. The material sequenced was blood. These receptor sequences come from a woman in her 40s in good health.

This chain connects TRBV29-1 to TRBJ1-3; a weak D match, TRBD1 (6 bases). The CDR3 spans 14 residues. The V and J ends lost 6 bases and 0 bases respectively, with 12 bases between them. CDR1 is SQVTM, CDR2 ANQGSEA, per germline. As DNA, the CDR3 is TGCAGCGTAGGACAGAGAAGCTCTGGAAACACCATATATTTT. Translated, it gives CSVGQRSSGNTIYF. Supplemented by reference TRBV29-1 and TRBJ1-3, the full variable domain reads SAVISQKPSRDICQRGTSLTIQCQVDSQVTMMFWYRQQPGQSLTLIATANQGSEATYESGFVIDKFPISRPNLTFSTLTVSNMSPEDSSIYLCSVGQRSSGNTIYFGEGSWLTVV.

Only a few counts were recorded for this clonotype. CDR3 nucleotides: TGCAGCGCGACCCCTGGGGGGGGAATACGCACAGATACGCAGTATTTT. Encoded protein: CSATPGGGIRTDTQYF. V usage is TRBV29-1 and J usage is TRBJ2-3, with 7 bases lining up with TRBD2. Germline CDR1 SQVTM, CDR2 ANQGSEA. With V trimmed by 7 bases and J by 1 base, 14 bases remained unmatched. This CDR3 contains 16 residues.

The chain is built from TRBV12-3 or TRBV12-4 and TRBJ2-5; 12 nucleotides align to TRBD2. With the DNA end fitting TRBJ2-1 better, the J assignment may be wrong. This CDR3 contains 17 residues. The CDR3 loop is CASSFSIGGLAGRGQFF. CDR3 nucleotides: TGTGCCAGCAGTTTTTCAATTGGCGGACTAGCGGGGAGAGGGCAGTTCTTC.

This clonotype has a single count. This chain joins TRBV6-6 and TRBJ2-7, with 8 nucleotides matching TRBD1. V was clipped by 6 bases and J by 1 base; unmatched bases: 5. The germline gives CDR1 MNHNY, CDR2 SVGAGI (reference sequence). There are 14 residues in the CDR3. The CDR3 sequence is CASRGRQGSYEQYF. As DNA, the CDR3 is TGTGCCAGCAGGGGCAGACAGGGGTCCTACGAGCAGTACTTC.

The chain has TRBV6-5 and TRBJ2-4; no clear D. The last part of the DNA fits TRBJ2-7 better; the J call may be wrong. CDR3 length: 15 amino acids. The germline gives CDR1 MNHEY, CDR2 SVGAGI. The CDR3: CASSYSAGETYEQYF. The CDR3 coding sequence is TGTGCCAGCAGTTACTCGGCTGGGGAAACCTACGAGCAGTACTTC.

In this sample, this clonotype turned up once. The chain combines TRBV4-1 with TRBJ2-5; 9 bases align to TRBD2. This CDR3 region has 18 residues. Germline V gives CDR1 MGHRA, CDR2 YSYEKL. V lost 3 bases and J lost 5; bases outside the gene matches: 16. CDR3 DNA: TGCGCCAGCAGCCAGGCCGTAGGTACAGCGGGGGGTGTGGAGACCCAGTACTTC. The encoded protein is CASSQAVGTAGGVETQYF.

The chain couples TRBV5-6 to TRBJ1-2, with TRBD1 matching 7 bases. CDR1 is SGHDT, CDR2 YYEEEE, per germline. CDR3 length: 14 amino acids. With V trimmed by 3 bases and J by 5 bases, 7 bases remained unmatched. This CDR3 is CASSSYRGPYGYTF. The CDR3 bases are TGTGCCAGCAGCTCCTACAGGGGCCCTTATGGCTACACCTTC.

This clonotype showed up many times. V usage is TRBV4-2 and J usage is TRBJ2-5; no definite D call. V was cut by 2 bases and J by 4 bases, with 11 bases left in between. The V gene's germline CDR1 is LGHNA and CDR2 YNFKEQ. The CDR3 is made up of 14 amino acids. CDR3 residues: CASSQSPQRETQYF. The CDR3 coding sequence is TGTGCCAGCAGCCAATCCCCACAAAGAGAGACCCAGTACTTC.

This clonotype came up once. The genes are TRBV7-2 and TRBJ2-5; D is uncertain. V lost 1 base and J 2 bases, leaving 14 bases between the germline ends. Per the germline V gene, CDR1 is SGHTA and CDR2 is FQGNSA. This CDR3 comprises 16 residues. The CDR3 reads CASSLVASRPQETQYF. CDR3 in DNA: TGTGCCAGCAGCTTAGTGGCCTCCCGACCGCAAGAGACCCAGTACTTC.

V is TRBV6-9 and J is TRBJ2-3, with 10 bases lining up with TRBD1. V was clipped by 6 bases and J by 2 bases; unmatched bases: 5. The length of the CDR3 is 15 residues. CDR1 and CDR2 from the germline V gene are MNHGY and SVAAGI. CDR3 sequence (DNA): TGTGCCAGCAGGTGGGACAGGGGCCTCACAGATACGCAGTATTTT. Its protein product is CASRWDRGLTDTQYF.

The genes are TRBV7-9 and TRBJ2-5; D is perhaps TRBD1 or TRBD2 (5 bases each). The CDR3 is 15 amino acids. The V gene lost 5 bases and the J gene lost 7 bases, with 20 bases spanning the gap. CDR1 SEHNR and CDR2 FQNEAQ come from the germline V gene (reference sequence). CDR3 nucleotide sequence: TGTGCCAGCAGCATCTCCGGGACCTGGGTCGGGACCCAGTACTTC. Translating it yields CASSISGTWVGTQYF.

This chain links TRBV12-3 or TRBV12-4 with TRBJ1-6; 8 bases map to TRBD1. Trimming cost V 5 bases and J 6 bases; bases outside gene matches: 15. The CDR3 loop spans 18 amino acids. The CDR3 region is CASSIGQGGLPLNSPLHF. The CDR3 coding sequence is TGTGCCAGCAGTATAGGACAGGGAGGCCTTCCTCTTAATTCACCCCTCCACTTT.

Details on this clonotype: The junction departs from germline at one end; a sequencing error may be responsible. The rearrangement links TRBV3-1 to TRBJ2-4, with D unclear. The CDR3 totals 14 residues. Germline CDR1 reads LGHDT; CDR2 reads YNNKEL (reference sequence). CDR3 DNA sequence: TGTGCCAGCAGCCAAGAGGTAGCCAAAAACGTTCAGTACTTC. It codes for CASSQEVAKNVQYF.

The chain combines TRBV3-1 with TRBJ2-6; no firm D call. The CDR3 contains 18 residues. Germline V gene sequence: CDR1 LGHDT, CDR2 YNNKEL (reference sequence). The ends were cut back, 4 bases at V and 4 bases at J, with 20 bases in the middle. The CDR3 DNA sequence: TGTGCCAGCAGCCGTCTAACCGGGCGCTCAACCGGGGCCAACGTCCTGACTTTC. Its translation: CASSRLTGRSTGANVLTF.

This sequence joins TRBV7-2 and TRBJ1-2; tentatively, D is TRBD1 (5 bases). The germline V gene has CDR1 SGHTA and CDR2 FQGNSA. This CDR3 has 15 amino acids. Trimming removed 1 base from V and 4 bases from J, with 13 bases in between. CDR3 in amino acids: CASSLDNRGAYGYTF. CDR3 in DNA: TGTGCCAGCAGCTTAGACAATAGAGGGGCCTATGGCTACACCTTC.

In DNA, the CDR3 is TGCAGTGCTAGCGGACAGGGGAATCGAGAGACCCAGTACTTC. It is translated as CSASGQGNRETQYF. The gene calls are TRBV20-1 and TRBJ2-4, with 9 bases lining up with TRBD1. With the DNA end fitting TRBJ2-5 better, the J assignment may be wrong. This CDR3 is 14 amino acids long. In germline, CDR1 is DFQATT, CDR2 SNEGSKA (reference sequence).

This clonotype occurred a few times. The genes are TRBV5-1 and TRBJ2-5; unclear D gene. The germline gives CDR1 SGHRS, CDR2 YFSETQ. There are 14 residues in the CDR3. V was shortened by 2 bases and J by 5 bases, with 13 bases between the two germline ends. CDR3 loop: CASSLTIIEETQYF. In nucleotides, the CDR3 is TGCGCCAGCAGCTTAACGATCATCGAGGAGACCCAGTACTTC.

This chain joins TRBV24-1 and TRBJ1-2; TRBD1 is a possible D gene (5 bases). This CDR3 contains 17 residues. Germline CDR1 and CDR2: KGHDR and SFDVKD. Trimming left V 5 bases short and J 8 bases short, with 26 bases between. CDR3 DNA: TGTGCCACCAGTGGTCATGGGACTCCTGGTCTTTTCTCGGGCTACACCTTC. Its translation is CATSGHGTPGLFSGYTF.

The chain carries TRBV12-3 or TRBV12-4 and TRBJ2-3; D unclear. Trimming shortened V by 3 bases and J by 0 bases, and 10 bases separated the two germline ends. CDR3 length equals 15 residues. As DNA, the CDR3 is TGTGCCAGCAGTTTGATGAGCGTGAGCACAGATACGCAGTATTTT. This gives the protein CASSLMSVSTDTQYF.

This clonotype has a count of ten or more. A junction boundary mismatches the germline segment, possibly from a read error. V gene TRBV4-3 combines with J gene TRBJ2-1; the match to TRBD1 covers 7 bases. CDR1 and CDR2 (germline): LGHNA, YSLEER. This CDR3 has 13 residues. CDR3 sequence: CASSRQGYNEQFF. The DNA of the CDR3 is TGTGCCAGCAGCCGACAGGGATACAATGAGCAGTTCTTC.

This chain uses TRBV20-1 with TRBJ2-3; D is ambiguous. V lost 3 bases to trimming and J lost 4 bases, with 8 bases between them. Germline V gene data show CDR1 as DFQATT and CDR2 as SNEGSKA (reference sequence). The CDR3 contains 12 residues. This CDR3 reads CSASSRADTQYF. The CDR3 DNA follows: TGCAGTGCTAGTAGTCGTGCAGATACGCAGTATTTT.